The clone carrying this T cell receptor beta chain was found once. In the study's own analysis: For nucleated cells, counts were estimated from reference gene primer amplification. The table came from immunoSEQ multiplex PCR; TCRdb's copy has only in-frame clones and leaves some out. Clone size and the V and J calls come from that table; the DNA yielded D and trimming. The data hold some 180,000 clones, with around 79% observed a single time. These data belong to a study of blood T cell repertoires in COVID-19. At the level of the study: Specimens from acute and convalescent COVID-19 originated in the United States, Italy and Spain. T cells, B-cell-depleted T cells, or PBMCs provided the cDNA or gDNA that served as material.

Followed over time, Seattle patients had been enrolled while infection was active. The source of this sequence is a middle-aged woman with COVID-19, enrolled during active disease. What was sequenced was peripheral blood.

The CDR3 reads CASSLGAGYEKLFF. For the CDR3, the DNA is TGCGCCAGCAGCTTGGGGGCAGGGTACGAAAAACTGTTTTTT. The rearrangement uses TRBV5-1 and TRBJ1-4, with a tentative D call TRBD1 (5 bases). This CDR3 contains 14 residues. Trimming stripped 0 bases from V and 8 bases from J, with 11 bases between. Germline lookup yields CDR1 SGHRS and CDR2 YFSETQ.